The 4 T cell receptor beta chains listed next were all sequenced from one sample in a study of cytomegalovirus exposure and HLA in healthy donors. The data were produced by immunoSEQ multiplex PCR, yet TCRdb's version contains in-frame clones alone and is incomplete. The sample has 250,000 to 350,000 clones; more than 75% are singletons. The specimen was PBMCs. These receptors came from a woman younger than 30 in good health and CMV-seronegative.

J is TRBJ1-2 and V is TRBV28, with 12 positions matching TRBD1. This CDR3 has 15 residues. The germline V gene encodes CDR1 MDHEN and CDR2 SYDVKM. The J segment lost 4 bases and the V segment lost 6 bases, leaving 6 bases of the junction unmatched. The DNA of the CDR3 is TGTGCCAGCAGCTTTGGGACAGGGGGCGCCTATGGCTACACCTTC. The encoded protein is CASSFGTGGAYGYTF.

The gene calls are TRBV5-6 and TRBJ2-7; D call uncertain. The CDR3 has 14 amino acids. Germline V lookup: CDR1 SGHDT, CDR2 YYEEEE. V gave up 1 base and J gave up 1 base, with 9 bases separating them. CDR3 nucleotides: TGTGCCAGCAGCTTGACAGACGGATCCTACGAGCAGTACTTC. Translating gives CASSLTDGSYEQYF. Combining the CDR3 with reference TRBV5-6 and TRBJ2-7 gives the whole variable domain DAGVTQSPTHLIKTRGQQVTLRCSPKSGHDTVSWYQQALGQGPQFIFQYYEEEERQRGNFPDRFSGHQFPNYSSELNVNALLLGDSALYLCASSLTDGSYEQYFGPGTRLTVT.

In its sample, this clone was seen once. This chain joins TRBV19 and TRBJ2-7; 12 positions agree with TRBD2. Germline V lookup: CDR1 LNHDA, CDR2 SQIVND (reference sequence). J lost 2 bases, V lost 3 bases, and 5 bases had no gene match. The CDR3 totals 16 residues. The DNA of the CDR3 is TGTGCCAGTAGTATCGGACTAGCGGGAATGACCTACGAGCAGTACTTC. Amino acid sequence: CASSIGLAGMTYEQYF.

This chain joins TRBV5-1 and TRBJ1-3, with 7 bases identical to TRBD1. After removal of 4 bases from V and 4 bases from J, the junction contained 8 bases not matched to a gene. The CDR3 is made up of 15 amino acids. CDR1 is SGHRS and CDR2 is YFSETQ in the germline V gene. The CDR3 protein is CASSVGQVGGNTIYF. Written as DNA, the CDR3 is TGCGCCAGCAGCGTCGGACAGGTCGGCGGAAACACCATATATTTT.